Following are 24 T cell receptor beta chains from one sample sequenced in a study of blood T cell repertoires in COVID-19. Clones were read by immunoSEQ multiplex PCR, and TCRdb kept only the in-frame ones, dropping some. The sample yields around 20,000 clones, more than 85% seen once. Sequences were obtained from peripheral blood. The receptor set was obtained from a man between 70 and 80 years old with acute or convalescent COVID-19.

The count of this clone is one. The chain combines TRBV4-3 with TRBJ1-2; 7 nucleotides match TRBD1. CDR1 LGHNA and CDR2 YSLEER come from the germline V gene. The V gene end was trimmed by 1 base and the J gene end by 5 bases; junction bases not matched to a gene: 7. This CDR3 contains 15 residues. The CDR3 DNA reads as TGCGCCAGCAGCCAAGCTGTCAGGGGGACTTATGGCTACACCTTC. Protein sequence: CASSQAVRGTYGYTF.

The chain recombines TRBV15 with TRBJ2-7; 7 positions agree with TRBD1. Trimming removed 5 bases from V and 3 bases from J; junction bases left unmatched: 4. The CDR3 sequence is 13 residues long. Germline assignment: CDR1 LNHNV and CDR2 YYDKDF (reference sequence). The DNA of the CDR3 is TGTGCCACCAGCGAGGGACAGAGCTACGAGCAGTACTTC. It specifies CATSEGQSYEQYF.

The rearrangement links TRBV7-2 to TRBJ2-1, with 7 bases identical to TRBD1. The germline gives CDR1 SGHTA, CDR2 FQGNSA. V gave up 1 base and J gave up 8 bases; unmatched junction bases: 2. The CDR3 totals 13 residues. In DNA form, the CDR3 reads TGTGCCAGCAGCTTAGGAGACAGGGATGAGCAGTTCTTC. Its translation: CASSLGDRDEQFF.

This rearrangement joins TRBV19 to TRBJ1-5; 7 nucleotides line up with TRBD1. CDR3 length: 17 residues. With V trimmed by 2 bases and J by 1 base, 8 bases remained unmatched. Germline CDR1 LNHDA, CDR2 SQIVND (reference sequence). In DNA, the CDR3 is TGTGCCAGTAGTATAAATTTCCAGGGGGGAAGCAATCAGCCCCAGCATTTT. This codes for CASSINFQGGSNQPQHF.

This clone was picked up a small number of times. V usage is TRBV13 and J usage is TRBJ1-2; 8 bases match TRBD1. Germline-derived CDR1 and CDR2 are PRHDT and FYEKMQ (reference sequence). CDR3 length: 17 residues. V was pared by 5 bases and J by 4 bases, with 15 bases of the junction left unmatched. The CDR3 loop is CASSPPRTGPAPYGYTF. The CDR3 DNA follows: TGTGCCAGCAGCCCCCCCCGGACAGGGCCAGCTCCCTATGGCTACACCTTC.

This clone was observed a single time. The V and J genes are TRBV28 and TRBJ1-5; TRBD1 agrees at 7 bases. CDR3 length: 15 amino acids. V was pared by 2 bases and J by 7 bases, with 8 bases of the junction left unmatched. The germline V gene has CDR1 MDHEN and CDR2 SYDVKM. The CDR3 is CASSLGRGFRQPQHF. The CDR3 DNA reads TGTGCCAGCAGTTTAGGCAGGGGGTTTCGACAGCCCCAGCATTTT.

In this sample, this clone turned up a few times. The chain couples TRBV6-1 to TRBJ1-2; possible D gene TRBD1, 5 bases. V dropped 1 base and J dropped 7 bases, with 13 bases sitting between them. The CDR3 covers 14 residues. CDR1 and CDR2 (germline): MNHNS, SASEGT. The CDR3 region is CASSEVGQGAGYTF. For the CDR3, the DNA is TGTGCCAGCAGTGAAGTCGGGCAGGGCGCTGGCTACACCTTC.

Written as DNA, the CDR3 is TGTGCCAGCAGCCATAGCGGGAGGGCCTTTACTGAGCAGTTCTTC. Residues: CASSHSGRAFTEQFF. The chain recombines TRBV4-2 with TRBJ2-1, with 11 bases that match TRBD2. Germline V lookup: CDR1 LGHNA, CDR2 YNFKEQ. This CDR3 has 15 amino acids. The V gene end was trimmed by 3 bases and the J gene end by 9 bases; junction bases not matched to a gene: 7.

The CDR3 nucleotides read TGTGCCAGCAGCTTAGGGGGACAGGTCGGTGAAAAACTGTTTTTT. Translation: CASSLGGQVGEKLFF. The V gene is TRBV7-9, the J gene TRBJ1-4; 8 bases agree with TRBD1. The V gene's germline CDR1 is SEHNR and CDR2 FQNEAQ (reference sequence). V lost 1 base, J lost 7 bases, and 5 bases stayed unmatched. The CDR3 is 15 amino acids. Full variable domain (remainder filled in from reference TRBV7-9 and TRBJ1-4): DTGVSQNPRHKITKRGQNVTFRCDPISEHNRLYWYRQTLGQGPEFLTYFQNEAQLEKSRLLSDRFSAERPKGSFSTLEIQRTEQGDSAMYLCASSLGGQVGEKLFFGSGTQLSVL.

V is TRBV27 and J is TRBJ1-1; a possible D gene is TRBD1 (6 bases). The CDR3 has 14 amino acids. Trimming shortened V by 2 bases and J by 3 bases, and 10 bases separated the two germline ends. Germline CDR1 is MNHEY and CDR2 is SMNVEV (reference sequence). This chain's CDR3 is CASSLGAGDTEAFF. CDR3 nucleotide sequence: TGTGCCAGCAGTTTAGGGGCAGGGGACACTGAAGCTTTCTTT.

J is TRBJ1-1 and V is TRBV18, with TRBD1 matching over 7 bases. The germline V gene has CDR1 KGHSH and CDR2 LQKENI. The CDR3 runs to 14 residues. V dropped 3 bases and J dropped 5; count of bases not matched to a gene: 6. The DNA for the CDR3 is TGTGCCAGCTCACCCGCCTCAGGGGGGACTGAAGCTTTCTTT. Amino acid sequence: CASSPASGGTEAFF.

This sequence joins TRBV25-1 and TRBJ2-1; tentative D call: TRBD2 (5 bases). V was pared by 2 bases and J by 14 bases, with 13 bases between. Germline V gene data show CDR1 as MGHDK and CDR2 as SYGVNS. The CDR3 consists of 12 residues. DNA for the CDR3: TGTGCCAGCAGTGAAGAAGGGAGTCGTAAGTTCTTC. Translated, it gives CASSEEGSRKFF.

The V gene is TRBV29-1, the J gene TRBJ2-2; 8 bases fit TRBD1. Germline V gene data show CDR1 as SQVTM and CDR2 as ANQGSEA. The V segment lost 8 bases and the J segment 4 bases; nucleotides outside the gene matches: 9. This CDR3 has 14 residues. The CDR3, as DNA: TGCAGCTTCCAGGGGGCATTGGGCACCGGGGAGCTGTTTTTT. This codes for CSFQGALGTGELFF.

About this clone itself: The same CDR3 is also encoded by other DNA sequences in this sample. The chain employs TRBV7-2 and TRBJ2-2, with 9 nucleotides matching TRBD2. The V and J ends lost 1 base and 5 bases, in that order; junction bases with no gene match: 2. The germline CDR1 and CDR2 sequences are SGHTA and FQGNSA. CDR3 length: 15 residues. The CDR3 reads CASSLGTSGTGELFF. In DNA form, the CDR3 reads TGTGCCAGCAGCTTAGGCACTAGCGGGACCGGGGAGCTGTTTTTT.

This rearrangement joins TRBV29-1 to TRBJ2-1; 11 bases are shared with TRBD1. V lost 3 bases to trimming and J lost 0 bases; unmatched junction nucleotides: 10. The CDR3 loop spans 18 amino acids. Germline assignment: CDR1 SQVTM and CDR2 ANQGSEA. The CDR3 bases are TGCAGCGTTGAGCGGACAGGGGGCACTTTTTCCTCCTACAATGAGCAGTTCTTC. Translated: CSVERTGGTFSSYNEQFF.

This chain uses TRBV3-1 (or the pseudogene TRBV3-2) with TRBJ1-2; D perhaps matches TRBD1 (6 bases). The CDR3 has 14 amino acids. Trimming left V 4 bases short and J 8 bases short, with 17 bases between. Per germline, CDR1 LGHDT and CDR2 YNNKEL (reference sequence). CDR3 coding DNA: TGTGCCAGCAGCCTTCCAGGGGAGTGGAGGGGCTACACCTTC. As protein: CASSLPGEWRGYTF.

The chain is built from TRBV28 and TRBJ2-7; no reliable D call. Germline assignment: CDR1 MDHEN and CDR2 SYDVKM. The CDR3 consists of 13 residues. Trimming left V 2 bases short and J 3 bases short, with 8 bases between. DNA of the CDR3: TGTGCCAGCAGTTTACGCGCCTTCTACGAGCAGTACTTC. As protein: CASSLRAFYEQYF.

The rearrangement joins TRBV28 to TRBJ1-5; TRBD1 agrees at 9 bases. CDR3 length: 14 residues. CDR1 is MDHEN and CDR2 is SYDVKM in the germline V gene. The trim removed 6 bases at V and 7 bases at J, leaving 7 bases unmatched. The DNA for the CDR3 is TGTGCCAGCAGGTATACAGGGGGCGGACAGCCCCAGCATTTT. Translated: CASRYTGGGQPQHF.

The rearrangement uses TRBV6-6 and TRBJ2-2; TRBD2 aligns across 9 bases. Trimming at V came to 6 bases and at J to 0 bases, leaving 5 bases not matched to a gene. The CDR3 is made up of 16 amino acids. Germline V lookup: CDR1 MNHNY, CDR2 SVGAGI (reference sequence). This CDR3 reads CASSPRLAANTGELFF. DNA for the CDR3: TGTGCCAGCAGCCCGAGACTAGCGGCGAACACCGGGGAGCTGTTTTTT.

The count of this clone is one. The V gene is TRBV4-1, the J gene TRBJ1-1; no clear D. There are 14 residues in the CDR3. In germline, CDR1 is MGHRA, CDR2 YSYEKL. V lost 0 bases, J lost 1 base, and 6 bases lay in between. CDR3 sequence (DNA): TGCGCCAGCAGCCAAGAGGGCAGGAACACTGAAGCTTTCTTT. Protein sequence: CASSQEGRNTEAFF.

The rearrangement uses TRBV2 and TRBJ2-7; D gene ambiguous. This CDR3 contains 10 residues. Looked up from germline, CDR1 is SNHLY and CDR2 is FYNNEI. The ends were cut back, 4 bases at V and 8 bases at J, with 6 bases in the middle. CDR3 in DNA: TGTGCCAGCAGTGGGCCGAAGCAGTACTTC. Translation gives CASSGPKQYF.

The table lists this clone with a count of one. The chain couples TRBV5-1 to TRBJ1-1; TRBD1 agrees at 7 bases. The trim removed 4 bases at V and 2 bases at J, leaving 8 bases unmatched. CDR3 length: 15 residues. Germline CDR1 is SGHRS and CDR2 is YFSETQ. The CDR3 is CASSRGGTANTEAFF. CDR3 nucleotide sequence: TGCGCCAGCAGCCGAGGGGGGACAGCAAACACTGAAGCTTTCTTT.

On this clone itself: Germline and junction disagree at one end, which may indicate a read error. This chain joins TRBV10-3 and TRBJ2-3; 7 nucleotides match TRBD1. Germline-derived CDR1 and CDR2 are ENHRY and SYGVKD. This CDR3 region has 16 residues. In nucleotides, the CDR3 is TGTGCCACCAGTGGAGGTATGGGCAGGGGGACAGATACGCAGTATTTT. Protein: CATSGGMGRGTDTQYF.

The chain combines TRBV6-5 with TRBJ1-6; D unresolved. CDR3 length: 15 residues. V gave up 6 bases and J gave up 0 bases, with 9 bases separating them. CDR1 MNHEY and CDR2 SVGAGI come from the germline V gene. This CDR3 is CASSSRNSYNSPLHF. CDR3 nucleotides: TGTGCCAGCAGCAGCAGGAACTCCTATAATTCACCCCTCCACTTT.